Detailed here is one T cell receptor (beta chain). Its antigen remains unidentified. The data were obtained in a study of a mutant IDH1 vaccine in newly diagnosed glioma. As for the study in general: Sex distribution of treated patients was approximately 62% male and about 38% female; mean age was about 40 years.

Trimming left V 3 bases short and J 3 bases short, with 12 bases between. This CDR3 has 14 amino acids. CDR1 is LNHDA, CDR2 SQIVND, per germline (reference sequence). Time point described: week 35, safety follow-up. The investigators gave 300 ug of mutant IDH1 20-mer peptide in each vaccine dose, together with topical imiquimod. Libraries were prepared by immunoSEQ multiplex PCR; TCRdb keeps only in-frame clonotypes and omits some of them. The sample consists of about 50,000 clones, 80% to 95% of them appearing once. The receptor was derived from a man aged 45 to 65 with glioma. The specimen comprised PBMCs, sampled from a glioma patient whose treatment included an IDH1 peptide vaccine. The V gene is TRBV19, the J gene TRBJ2-7; perhaps TRBD2 as D (5 bases). The CDR3 DNA is TGTGCCAGTAGTATGGTGGACTGGCGCTACGAGCAGTACTTC. Its translation: CASSMVDWRYEQYF.